This TCR beta chain derives from a study of cytomegalovirus exposure and HLA in healthy donors. The PCR contained 60 Vbeta and 13 Jbeta primers. Generated by immunoSEQ multiplex PCR, the TCRdb table keeps only in-frame clones and is missing some. The sample includes some 190,000 clones, around 87% of them seen just once. This CDR3 has 13 residues. Trimming shortened V by 5 bases and J by 2 bases, and 9 bases separated the two germline ends. CDR1 and CDR2 from the germline V gene are SEHNR and FQNEAQ (reference sequence). The V call is TRBV7-9, the J call TRBJ1-1; no definite D call. The source material was PBMCs. The TCR comes from a man aged 25-45 years in good health and CMV-seronegative. The CDR3 DNA sequence: TGTGCCAGCAGCCTCCCAGGTAACACTGAAGCTTTCTTT. It encodes CASSLPGNTEAFF.